These 8 T cell receptor beta chains share one sample of origin, sequenced in a study of spatial heterogeneity in lung cancer. Whole-study findings and limits: One measure, the expanded intratumoral alpha and beta TCR count, tracked tumor mutation counts.

TCRdb independently ran MiXCR on the 5' RACE reads; one entry per CDR3 protein. The sample has about 8,800 distinct CDR3 sequences, around 5% seen once. The antigens of these receptors remain unknown. The time point here: sample taken at primary tumor resection. Sample: lung tumor tissue, taken at surgery. All receptors come from a female donor with early-stage non-small cell lung cancer.

This clonotype has a count of ten or more. This chain joins TRBV7-8 and TRBJ2-7; D is undetermined. The germline CDR1 and CDR2 sequences are SGHVS and FQNEAQ. The CDR3 length is 14 residues. V shed 0 bases and J shed 0 bases, with 6 bases lying between them. CDR3 in amino acids: CASSLATFSYEQYF. The DNA of the CDR3 is TGTGCCAGCAGCTTAGCCACCTTCTCCTACGAGCAGTACTTC.

This clonotype was recorded many times. This chain uses TRBV24-1 with TRBJ2-3, with 10 bases identical to TRBD2. The V and J ends lost 0 bases and 0 bases, in that order; junction bases with no gene match: 8. Germline assignment: CDR1 KGHDR and CDR2 SFDVKD. This CDR3 contains 19 residues. Here the CDR3 reads CATSDLRGLADTSTDTQYF. CDR3 bases: TGTGCCACCAGTGATTTGCGAGGACTAGCGGACACCAGCACAGATACGCAGTATTTT.

Ten or more counts support this clonotype. This sequence joins TRBV18 and TRBJ1-5, with D unresolved. The CDR3 spans 14 residues. Germline V gives CDR1 KGHSH, CDR2 LQKENI. V was trimmed by 2 bases and J by 4 bases, leaving 9 bases between them. Written as DNA, the CDR3 is TGTGCCAGCTCACCAAATAGTGAGAATCAGCCCCAGCATTTT. Translation: CASSPNSENQPQHF.

In its sample, this clonotype is medium-sized. The chain carries TRBV29-1 and TRBJ2-7; D not resolved. The CDR3 sequence is 14 residues long. V shed 4 bases and J shed 0 bases, with 13 bases lying between them. Per germline, CDR1 SQVTM and CDR2 ANQGSEA. CDR3 coding DNA: TGCAGCGTTGCGAGTTACGGCAGCTCCTACGAGCAGTACTTC. This encodes CSVASYGSSYEQYF.

This clonotype was recorded many times. The chain carries TRBV20-1 and TRBJ2-5; D perhaps matches TRBD2 (6 bases). The CDR3 is 15 amino acids. Trimming left V 0 bases short and J 7 bases short, with 18 bases between. Germline V gene sequence: CDR1 DFQATT, CDR2 SNEGSKA (reference sequence). The CDR3 DNA reads as TGCAGTGCTAGAGATACCGGGACTGACGCCCCGACCCAGTACTTC. Translation: CSARDTGTDAPTQYF.

Within the sample, this clonotype is medium-sized. The chain has TRBV7-2 and TRBJ2-1, with TRBD2 matching 8 bases. The CDR3 extends over 15 amino acids. V was clipped by 5 bases and J by 7 bases; unmatched bases: 10. The germline gives CDR1 SGHTA, CDR2 FQGNSA. As DNA, the CDR3 is TGTGCCAGCAGCCCCCAACTAGCGGATGGAAATGAGCAGTTCTTC. As protein: CASSPQLADGNEQFF. The variable domain in full, with the rest retrieved from reference TRBV7-2 and TRBJ2-1, is GAGVSQSPSNKVTEKGKDVELRCDPISGHTALYWYRQSLGQGLEFLIYFQGNSAPDKSGLPSDRFSAERTGGSVSTLTIQRTQQEDSAVYLCASSPQLADGNEQFFGPGTRLTVL.

This clonotype was observed at least ten times. The chain couples TRBV5-1 to TRBJ2-1; TRBD1 might be the D (5 bases). The CDR3 is 15 residues long. CDR1 SGHRS and CDR2 YFSETQ come from the germline V gene. V was trimmed by 0 bases and J by 5 bases, leaving 12 bases between them. The CDR3 DNA sequence: TGCGCCAGCAGCTTGGGTGGACAAGGGAACAATGAGCAGTTCTTC. Its protein product is CASSLGGQGNNEQFF.

This clonotype has a count of ten or more. The rearrangement joins TRBV7-3 to TRBJ2-3; D tentatively fits TRBD1 or TRBD2 (5 bases each). In germline, CDR1 is SGHTA, CDR2 FQGTGA. V was trimmed by 5 bases and J by 2 bases, leaving 11 bases between them. The CDR3 has 14 amino acids. The CDR3 region has the DNA TGTGCCAGCAGCCACGAGGGGTTCACAGATACGCAGTATTTT. This translates into CASSHEGFTDTQYF.